Below are 23 T cell receptor beta chains sequenced from a single sample in a study of response to subunit inactivated influenza vaccine. TCRdb itself ran the RT-PCR reads through MiXCR, one entry per CDR3 protein. Of 200,000 to 300,000 distinct CDR3 sequences listed, 12% were seen once; the top ten hold approximately 8.4%. Sample: non-naive T cells sorted from PBMCs, taken 14 days before vaccination. The origin of the receptors is a man over 45 who received an inactivated influenza vaccine.

This clonotype occurred a few times. V and J are TRBV5-1 and TRBJ1-6; 7 nucleotides match TRBD1. With V trimmed by 1 base and J by 7 bases, 2 bases remained unmatched. The CDR3 is 14 amino acids. Germline V gene sequence: CDR1 SGHRS, CDR2 YFSETQ. The CDR3 sequence: CASSLPGGNSPLHF. The CDR3 nucleotides are TGCGCCAGCAGCTTGCCAGGGGGAAATTCACCCCTCCACTTT.

About this clonotype itself: At one of its ends the junction is not consistent with the germline gene, which may arise from a read error. This chain's CDR3 is CPSRYRVRGELFF. CDR3 DNA sequence: TGTCCCAGCAGATACAGGGTGCGCGGGGAGCTGTTTTTT. The rearrangement uses TRBV28 and TRBJ2-2, with D possibly being TRBD1 (6 bases). Germline V gives CDR1 MDHEN, CDR2 SYDVKM. The CDR3 is 13 residues long. Full variable domain (rest looked up from reference TRBV28 and TRBJ2-2): DVKVTQSSRYLVKRTGEKVFLECVQDMDHENMFWYRQDPGLGLRLIYFSYDVKMKEKGDIPEGYSVSREKKERFSLILESASTNQTSMYLCPSRYRVRGELFFGEGSRLTVL.

This clonotype was counted only a few times. The chain recombines TRBV6-6 with TRBJ2-1, with D possibly TRBD2 on 6 matching bases. Germline loops: CDR1 MNHNY, CDR2 SVGAGI (reference sequence). Trimming removed 6 bases at V and 7 bases at J, with 13 bases between. This CDR3 is built from 13 residues. CDR3 nucleotides: TGTGCCAGCAGACAAGATGGGGGGAATGAGCAGTTCTTC. As protein: CASRQDGGNEQFF.

Turning to this clonotype: A read error may account for a junction end that differs from germline. The V and J genes are TRBV5-4 and TRBJ2-3; TRBD1 is a possible D gene (6 bases). Per the germline V gene, CDR1 is SGHNT and CDR2 is YYREEE (reference sequence). The CDR3 covers 15 residues. The CDR3 region has the DNA TGTGCCAGCAGGTTGGACAGTAAGAGCACAGATACGCAGTATTTT. Its protein product is CASRLDSKSTDTQYF.

This clonotype was seen at least ten times. The chain employs TRBV20-1 and TRBJ1-1; D not resolved. The CDR3 extends over 14 amino acids. Per the germline V gene, CDR1 is DFQATT and CDR2 is SNEGSKA (reference sequence). V was trimmed by 5 bases and J by 3 bases, leaving 16 bases between them. CDR3: CSAGSALSDTEAFF. CDR3 in DNA: TGCAGTGCTGGGAGTGCTCTATCGGACACTGAAGCTTTCTTT.

This clonotype has at least ten counts. In nucleotides, the CDR3 is TGCGCCAGCAGCGCAGGAACAGGGGCGACCTACGAGCAGTACTTC. Translating it yields CASSAGTGATYEQYF. The genes are TRBV10-2 and TRBJ2-7; the match to TRBD1 covers 7 bases. The CDR3 loop spans 15 amino acids. V gave up 6 bases and J gave up 2 bases; unmatched junction bases: 10. The germline CDR1 and CDR2 sequences are WSHSY and SAAADI.

The chain carries TRBV7-9 and TRBJ2-7; TRBD1 matches 7 bases. Germline trimming cut 4 bases from V and 0 bases from J; bases unmatched to any gene: 6. CDR1 SEHNR and CDR2 FQNEAQ come from the germline V gene (reference sequence). The CDR3 runs 15 residues. The CDR3 region has the DNA TGTGCCAGCAGCTCGACAGGGCTCACCTCCTACGAGCAGTACTTC. This encodes CASSSTGLTSYEQYF.

V gene TRBV20-1 combines with J gene TRBJ2-5, with TRBD1 identical over 9 bases. J gave up 4 bases and V 3 bases, and 6 bases lay outside the gene matches. CDR3 length equals 14 residues. Per the germline V gene, CDR1 is DFQATT and CDR2 is SNEGSKA (reference sequence). CDR3 DNA: TGCAGTGCTAGTGCGGGGGACAGGGCAGAGACCCAGTACTTC. Residues: CSASAGDRAETQYF.

This clonotype turned up a few times. The V and J genes are TRBV20-1 and TRBJ1-2; D not resolved. Germline CDR1 reads DFQATT; CDR2 reads SNEGSKA (reference sequence). The V end was cut by 0 bases, the J end by 6 bases, with 17 bases between. CDR3 length equals 15 residues. The DNA for the CDR3 is TGCAGTGCTAGAGAGGCGGGAGGGAACCCCGATGGCTACACCTTC. Protein product: CSAREAGGNPDGYTF.

The rearrangement links TRBV5-1 to TRBJ2-5; D remains unclear. Germline V gene data show CDR1 as SGHRS and CDR2 as YFSETQ. The CDR3 totals 13 residues. V gave up 2 bases and J gave up 7 bases, with 12 bases separating them. As DNA, the CDR3 is TGCGCCAGCAGCTTTACCTCTTCGGGGACCCAGTACTTC. This translates into CASSFTSSGTQYF.

The genes are TRBV7-9 and TRBJ2-7; 9 nucleotides align to TRBD2. This CDR3 has 14 amino acids. Germline V gene data show CDR1 as SEHNR and CDR2 as FQNEAQ (reference sequence). Losses at the gene ends were 5 bases for V and 2 bases for J; bases not matched to a gene: 4. The CDR3 coding sequence is TGTGCCAGCAGCACTGGCGGGAGGGCCTACGAGCAGTACTTC. It encodes CASSTGGRAYEQYF.

The V call is TRBV2, the J call TRBJ1-5, with D hard to call. V was trimmed by 2 bases and J by 4 bases, leaving 12 bases between them. CDR1 SNHLY and CDR2 FYNNEI come from the germline V gene. The CDR3 is made up of 15 amino acids. CDR3 DNA sequence: TGTGCCAGCAGTGAATTGTCAGGTCGGAATCAGCCCCAGCATTTT. It translates to CASSELSGRNQPQHF. Together with reference TRBV2 and TRBJ1-5, the CDR3 gives the full variable domain: EPEVTQTPSHQVTQMGQEVILRCVPISNHLYFYWYRQILGQKVEFLVSFYNNEISEKSEIFDDQFSVERPDGSNFTLKIRSTKLEDSAMYFCASSELSGRNQPQHFGDGTRLSIL.

This clonotype has just a few counts. The chain couples TRBV29-1 to TRBJ2-7, with 7 bases lining up with TRBD1. The CDR3 is 13 amino acids. Germline V gene sequence: CDR1 SQVTM, CDR2 ANQGSEA. The V segment lost 2 bases and the J segment 3 bases; nucleotides outside the gene matches: 4. The CDR3 nucleotides are TGCAGCGTTGAACAGGGGGTTTTCTACGAGCAGTACTTC. Its protein product is CSVEQGVFYEQYF.

This rearrangement joins TRBV6-2 or TRBV6-3 to TRBJ2-7; the D gene could be TRBD1 or TRBD2 (5 bases each). The CDR3 has 14 residues. The V and J ends lost 6 bases and 6 bases respectively, with 18 bases between them. CDR1 is MNHEY, CDR2 SVGEGT, per germline. CDR3 sequence reads: CASRGTDAGLEQYF. The CDR3 DNA reads TGTGCCAGCAGGGGGACGGACGCCGGCCTCGAGCAGTACTTC.

This clonotype was observed a few times. V gene TRBV12-2 combines with J gene TRBJ2-5; the table's D call, TRBD1, has no DNA check behind it. TRBV12-2 is reported as a pseudogene. The length of the CDR3 is 14 residues. CDR3 nucleotides: TGTGCAAGTCGCTTTTCCCCCTTAAGAGAGACCCAGTACTTC. This translates into CASRFSPLRETQYF.

This clonotype showed up just a few times. The rearrangement joins TRBV7-4 to TRBJ2-7; perhaps D is TRBD1 or TRBD2 (5 bases each). V was trimmed by 6 bases and J by 1 base, leaving 22 bases between them. This CDR3 has 17 amino acids. Germline V lookup: CDR1 SGHVT, CDR2 SQSDAQ. Here the CDR3 reads CASSPMGRRFESYEQYF. CDR3 sequence (DNA): TGTGCCAGCAGTCCGATGGGACGTCGCTTCGAATCCTACGAGCAGTACTTC. The full variable domain, rest sourced from reference TRBV7-4 and TRBJ2-7, is GAGVSQSPRYKVAKRGRDVALRCDSISGHVTLYWYRQTLGQGSEVLTYSQSDAQRDKSGRPSGRFSAERPERSVSTLKIQRTEQGDSAVYLCASSPMGRRFESYEQYFGPGTRLTVT.

V usage is TRBV5-5 and J usage is TRBJ2-7; 12 positions agree with TRBD2. The CDR3 spans 17 residues. In germline, CDR1 is SGHKS, CDR2 YYEKEE (reference sequence). V lost 1 base to trimming and J lost 0 bases; unmatched junction nucleotides: 5. CDR3: CASSLSLAGGSSYEQYF. The DNA for the CDR3 is TGTGCCAGCAGCTTGTCGCTAGCGGGAGGGAGCTCCTACGAGCAGTACTTC.

This clonotype occurred many times. This chain uses TRBV11-2 with TRBJ2-7, with 7 bases lining up with TRBD2. V gave up 3 bases and J gave up 4 bases; unmatched junction bases: 21. The CDR3 totals 19 residues. Germline-derived CDR1 and CDR2 are SGHAT and FQNNGV. The CDR3 loop is CASSLTTGLTRSLSYEQYF. The DNA for the CDR3 is TGTGCCAGCAGCTTGACCACGGGACTAACTAGGAGTCTATCTTACGAGCAGTACTTC.

This clonotype has a handful of counts. The chain joins TRBV9 to TRBJ2-1; TRBD2 aligns across 14 bases. The J segment lost 0 bases and the V segment lost 2 bases, leaving 13 bases of the junction unmatched. Germline CDR1 reads SGDLS; CDR2 reads YYNGEE. The CDR3 covers 21 residues. The CDR3 sequence: CASSVFSPGLAGVSSYNEQFF. DNA for the CDR3: TGTGCCAGCAGCGTTTTTTCTCCGGGACTAGCGGGAGTAAGCTCCTACAATGAGCAGTTCTTC.

This clonotype was seen repeatedly, ten times or more. The rearrangement links TRBV7-9 to TRBJ2-1; D perhaps matches TRBD1 (6 bases). The CDR3 covers 15 residues. Trimming removed 8 bases at V and 4 bases at J, with 18 bases between. From germline, CDR1 is SEHNR and CDR2 FQNEAQ (reference sequence). The CDR3 is CASRRSGAKYNEQFF. As DNA, the CDR3 is TGTGCCAGCCGACGGTCAGGGGCAAAGTACAATGAGCAGTTCTTC. Complete variable domain (other parts from reference TRBV7-9 and TRBJ2-1): DTGVSQNPRHKITKRGQNVTFRCDPISEHNRLYWYRQTLGQGPEFLTYFQNEAQLEKSRLLSDRFSAERPKGSFSTLEIQRTEQGDSAMYLCASRRSGAKYNEQFFGPGTRLTVL.

Concerning this clonotype: At one end, the junction sequence differs from germline, possibly due to a read error. The gene calls are TRBV5-1 and TRBJ1-1, with a tentative D call TRBD1 (5 bases). This CDR3 comprises 15 residues. Germline CDR1 reads SGHRS; CDR2 reads YFSETQ. The CDR3 sequence: CASSQGESSNTEAYF. DNA of the CDR3: TGCGCCAGCAGCCAAGGGGAGAGCTCGAACACTGAAGCTTACTTT.

The chain's CDR3 is CASSLVPAGGRETQYF. CDR3 DNA: TGTGCCAGCAGCTTAGTTCCAGCGGGGGGGCGAGAGACCCAGTACTTC. J is TRBJ2-5 and V is TRBV7-2, with 10 bases matching TRBD2. The germline V gene encodes CDR1 SGHTA and CDR2 FQGNSA. The trim removed 1 base at V and 4 bases at J, leaving 6 bases unmatched. This CDR3 comprises 16 residues.

This clonotype was seen a handful of times. The chain joins TRBV4-3 to TRBJ2-7; 10 nucleotides agree with TRBD2. The ends lost 1 base at V and 4 bases at J; junction bases unmatched: 7. The CDR3 spans 16 residues. Germline V gene data show CDR1 as LGHNA and CDR2 as YSLEER. The CDR3: CASSQALSGGVYEQYF. The DNA for the CDR3 is TGCGCCAGCAGCCAAGCTCTGAGCGGGGGGGTGTACGAGCAGTACTTC.